What follows are 5 T cell receptor beta chains derived from one specimen sequenced in a study of blood T cell repertoires in COVID-19. Measured with immunoSEQ multiplex PCR; TCRdb has only the in-frame clones, and not every one. The sample has fewer than 300,000 clones; under 90% are singletons. The sequencing input was peripheral blood. The receptors stem from an older woman with active or convalescent COVID-19.

The rearrangement uses TRBV14 and TRBJ2-1, with D perhaps matching TRBD1 (5 bases). Germline V gives CDR1 SGHDN, CDR2 FVKESK. The V and J ends lost 4 bases and 5 bases respectively, with 18 bases between them. The CDR3 consists of 16 residues. For the CDR3, the DNA is TGTGCCAGCAGCCTCATACTGGGGCTGGATGACAATGAGCAGTTCTTC. Its protein is CASSLILGLDDNEQFF.

V and J are TRBV13 and TRBJ2-7; 12 positions agree with TRBD2. Germline V lookup: CDR1 PRHDT, CDR2 FYEKMQ (reference sequence). CDR3 length: 15 residues. The V gene end was trimmed by 5 bases and the J gene end by 4 bases; junction bases not matched to a gene: 6. The DNA of the CDR3 is TGTGCCAGCAGCGACCTAGCGGGGGGGACATACGAGCAGTACTTC. It codes for CASSDLAGGTYEQYF.

The chain combines TRBV6-6 with TRBJ2-4; D may be TRBD1 (5 bases). Germline V CDR1 and CDR2: MNHNY, SVGAGI (reference sequence). Trimming removed 2 bases at V and 7 bases at J, with 15 bases between. The CDR3 is 15 residues long. The CDR3 coding sequence is TGTGCCAGCAGTTACGCACAGGTAATCGGCAACATTCAGTACTTC. It yields the protein CASSYAQVIGNIQYF.

The gene calls are TRBV7-6 and TRBJ1-1; no clear D gene. With 2 bases removed from V and 1 base from J, the gap between germline ends came to 26 bases. The CDR3 totals 20 residues. Germline loops: CDR1 SGHVS, CDR2 FNYEAQ. The CDR3 DNA is TGTGCCAGCAGCTTATTTGTCGGGAGCGGCGTGAACCTAGGGAACACTGAAGCTTTCTTT. Amino acid sequence: CASSLFVGSGVNLGNTEAFF.

The chain employs TRBV4-1 and TRBJ1-2, with D uncertain. V shed 1 base and J shed 0 bases, with 9 bases lying between them. Germline assignment: CDR1 MGHRA and CDR2 YSYEKL. This CDR3 has 15 amino acids. CDR3 sequence (DNA): TGCGCCAGCAGCCAAGCGCAGGCCCCTAACTATGGCTACACCTTC. Translating it yields CASSQAQAPNYGYTF.